This T cell receptor (beta chain) was recovered during a study of cytotoxic CD8 clonotypes in ibrutinib-treated CLL. Study-wide background: Once treatment had gone on for a median of around 13 months, range 6 to 36, response samples were drawn.

Assay used: immunoSEQ multiplex PCR; TCRdb lists only in-frame clones, some missing. The data hold 35,000 or so clones, with almost 70% observed a single time. Overall study results and limits: Baseline clonality, higher than in age-matched healthy donors, tracked circulating CD8+ T-cell counts.

CDR3 length: 13 residues. Per germline, CDR1 SGHTA and CDR2 FQGTGA. V lost 0 bases to trimming and J lost 4 bases, with 6 bases between them. On this clone itself: Its antigen remains unidentified.

TCR beta libraries used 1.5 to 2 micrograms of DNA from cryopreserved PBMCs. This sequence originates from a human donor with chronic lymphocytic leukemia. The material sequenced was PBMCs, taken before ibrutinib treatment. The chain couples TRBV7-3 to TRBJ2-5, with D unresolved. This chain's CDR3 is CASSLTFGETQYF. Written as DNA, the CDR3 is TGTGCCAGCAGCTTAACGTTCGGAGAGACCCAGTACTTC.